Shown below are 25 T cell receptor beta chains from a single sample sequenced in a study of blood T cell repertoires in COVID-19 (dated by TCRdb to 2020 to 2021). Library preparation was by the immunoSEQ multiplex PCR assay. TCRdb's version of the immuneACCESS table is confined to in-frame rearrangements and falls short of the full clone set. An unresolved V gene accounts for under half of the shortfall where checked; the remainder is of unknown origin. This sample gives under 250,000 clones in total; about 84% of them show up just once. Of the sample, around 4.5% is held by the ten largest clones. The specimen was PBMCs or T cells enriched from blood (not recorded which). Receptors were obtained from a man aged 25 to 45 with acute COVID-19.

This chain connects TRBV9 to TRBJ2-7; 9 bases are shared with TRBD2. V was pared by 0 bases and J by 3 bases, with 4 bases of the junction left unmatched. This CDR3 has 15 residues. CDR1 and CDR2 (germline): SGDLS, YYNGEE. The CDR3 nucleotides are TGTGCCAGCAGCGTAGCTGCGGGGGGGAGCTACGAGCAGTACTTC. It yields the protein CASSVAAGGSYEQYF.

The chain recombines TRBV19 with TRBJ1-3; no clear D gene. Trimming cost V 4 bases and J 9 bases, with 10 bases left between them. The CDR3 length is 12 residues. The germline V gene has CDR1 LNHDA and CDR2 SQIVND (reference sequence). The CDR3 bases are TGTGCCAGTAGTACGCCCCCGGGCACCATATATTTT. Amino acids: CASSTPPGTIYF. The variable domain in full, completed from reference TRBV19 and TRBJ1-3, reads DGGITQSPKYLFRKEGQNVTLSCEQNLNHDAMYWYRQDPGQGLRLIYYSQIVNDFQKGDIAEGYSVSREKKESFPLTVTSAQKNPTAFYLCASSTPPGTIYFGEGSWLTVV.

This chain joins TRBV5-6 and TRBJ2-5; D gene ambiguous. V gave up 3 bases and J gave up 4 bases, with 19 bases separating them. Germline V lookup: CDR1 SGHDT, CDR2 YYEEEE. This CDR3 region has 16 residues. The CDR3: CASSSQKVLLGETQYF. In DNA form, the CDR3 reads TGTGCCAGCAGCTCGCAAAAGGTACTCCTAGGAGAGACCCAGTACTTC.

The chain employs TRBV27 and TRBJ2-2; no reliable D call. The V gene's germline CDR1 is MNHEY and CDR2 SMNVEV (reference sequence). CDR3 length: 15 amino acids. With 8 bases removed from V and 8 bases from J, the gap between germline ends came to 21 bases. The CDR3 loop is CASPSGSPVKGELFF. The CDR3 DNA reads as TGTGCCAGCCCCTCCGGGTCTCCCGTCAAAGGGGAGCTGTTTTTT.

This chain joins TRBV18 and TRBJ1-2, with 9 bases fitting TRBD1. The germline gives CDR1 KGHSH, CDR2 LQKENI. The junction had 12 bases not matched to a gene; V was cut back by 6 bases and J by 10 bases. This CDR3 region has 14 residues. Here the CDR3 DNA reads TGTGCCAGCTCCTCCGGGACAGGGCGGAGTTTCTACACCTTC. Protein product: CASSSGTGRSFYTF.

The V gene is TRBV15, the J gene TRBJ1-2; maybe TRBD1 (6 bases). The CDR3 contains 13 residues. CDR1 LNHNV and CDR2 YYDKDF come from the germline V gene (reference sequence). Between the trimmed V and J ends, which lost 1 base and 5 bases, there was a span of 8 bases. CDR3 bases: TGTGCCACCAGCAGAGGGACAGTATATGGCTACACCTTC. This sequence encodes CATSRGTVYGYTF.

This sequence joins TRBV4-2 and TRBJ2-5; perhaps TRBD2 as D (6 bases). V lost 5 bases to trimming and J lost 1 base, with 8 bases between them. The CDR3 totals 13 residues. CDR1 is LGHNA and CDR2 is YNFKEQ in the germline V gene. The CDR3 is CASSGGTQETQYF. DNA for the CDR3: TGTGCCAGCAGCGGGGGGACCCAAGAGACCCAGTACTTC.

V is TRBV5-4 and J is TRBJ1-4, with TRBD1 matching 9 bases. Germline lookup yields CDR1 SGHNT and CDR2 YYREEE (reference sequence). Trimming took 2 bases from V and 10 from J; bases not matched to a gene: 6. The CDR3 contains 14 residues. In nucleotides, the CDR3 is TGTGCCAGCAGCTTCGGGACAGGGTTTGGAAAACTGTTTTTT. Residues: CASSFGTGFGKLFF.

CDR3 loop: CASSVLGRGRDTEAFF. CDR3 nucleotides: TGTGCCAGCAGCGTATTGGGTAGGGGGCGGGACACTGAAGCTTTCTTT. The chain carries TRBV9 and TRBJ1-1, with 7 bases that match TRBD1. Germline V CDR1 and CDR2: SGDLS, YYNGEE. This CDR3 spans 16 amino acids. The V and J ends lost 1 base and 3 bases, in that order; junction bases with no gene match: 9.

V gene TRBV2 combines with J gene TRBJ2-7; D ambiguous. Germline lookup yields CDR1 SNHLY and CDR2 FYNNEI. V lost 6 bases, J lost 4 bases, and 28 bases lay in between. This CDR3 spans 18 amino acids. In DNA form, the CDR3 reads TGTGCCAGCAGCCTCCAATACGCGACACCCTTAAAAGCTTACGAGCAGTACTTC. Translating it yields CASSLQYATPLKAYEQYF.

This chain joins TRBV9 and TRBJ1-1; no clear D gene. This CDR3 has 12 residues. V gave up 0 bases and J gave up 10 bases, with 10 bases separating them. Germline V gives CDR1 SGDLS, CDR2 YYNGEE. The CDR3 sequence: CASSVGAGGAFF. The CDR3 DNA sequence: TGTGCCAGCAGCGTAGGGGCGGGCGGAGCTTTCTTT.

Only a few counts were recorded for this clone. J is TRBJ1-1 and V is TRBV3-1 (or the pseudogene TRBV3-2); the match to TRBD1 covers 9 bases. The CDR3 runs to 11 residues. Per germline, CDR1 LGHDT and CDR2 YNNKEL (reference sequence). J gave up 11 bases and V 6 bases, and 4 bases lay outside the gene matches. The CDR3 reads CASRGQGAAFF. CDR3 bases: TGTGCCAGCAGGGGACAGGGCGCCGCTTTCTTT.

The chain couples TRBV23-1 to TRBJ2-5; 9 positions match TRBD2. TRBV23-1 carries the ORF label, with uncertain function. V gave up 1 base and J gave up 3 bases; unmatched junction bases: 12. This CDR3 has 18 amino acids. The CDR3 loop reads CASSQYGHGASGEETQYF. For the CDR3, the DNA is TGCGCCAGCAGTCAATATGGTCATGGGGCTAGCGGGGAAGAGACCCAGTACTTC.

This sequence joins TRBV2 and TRBJ1-2; maybe TRBD1 (5 bases). Germline CDR1 and CDR2: SNHLY and FYNNEI. The V gene lost 4 bases and the J gene lost 1 base, with 7 bases spanning the gap. The CDR3 spans 13 residues. In DNA form, the CDR3 reads TGTGCCAGCAGTGGCGGGGGTAACTATGGCTACACCTTC. This codes for CASSGGGNYGYTF.

Here the CDR3 DNA reads TGTGCCAGCAGCGTGACAGGATTGAACACTGAAGCTTTCTTT. Translated: CASSVTGLNTEAFF. The chain employs TRBV2 and TRBJ1-1, with D maybe TRBD1 (6 bases). This CDR3 has 14 residues. CDR1 is SNHLY, CDR2 FYNNEI, per germline. V was pared by 6 bases and J by 0 bases, with 11 bases between.

This clone was detected only a few times. The chain links TRBV2 to TRBJ1-1, with a possible D match to TRBD1 (5 bases). In germline, CDR1 is SNHLY, CDR2 FYNNEI. There are 12 residues in the CDR3. Trimming removed 9 bases from V and 4 bases from J, with 12 bases in between. The CDR3 DNA is TGTGCCAGGACCCCGGGGGTCACTGAAGCTTTCTTT. Residues: CARTPGVTEAFF.

The V gene is TRBV7-3, the J gene TRBJ2-1; D is possibly TRBD1 (6 bases). Per germline, CDR1 SGHTA and CDR2 FQGTGA. Trimming cost V 4 bases and J 2 bases, with 15 bases left between them. This CDR3 comprises 16 residues. The CDR3 DNA reads as TGTGCCAGCAGCTCTCCGGACAGTGTCCCCTACAATGAGCAGTTCTTC. This codes for CASSSPDSVPYNEQFF.

This chain uses TRBV5-6 with TRBJ2-1, with 8 bases lining up with TRBD2. CDR1 and CDR2 from the germline V gene are SGHDT and YYEEEE. Trimming took 0 bases from V and 3 from J; bases not matched to a gene: 2. This CDR3 spans 15 amino acids. CDR3 bases: TGTGCCAGCAGCTTGGAGACTAGCGTCTACAATGAGCAGTTCTTC. This codes for CASSLETSVYNEQFF.

The J gene is TRBJ2-1, the V gene TRBV12-3 or TRBV12-4, with TRBD1 as a possible D gene (5 bases). This CDR3 region has 13 residues. V shed 1 base and J shed 10 bases, with 11 bases lying between them. This CDR3 reads CASSLDGAREQFF. CDR3 in DNA: TGTGCCAGCAGTTTAGATGGGGCCAGGGAGCAGTTCTTC.

This clone has more than one count but fewer than ten. The chain carries TRBV5-1 and TRBJ2-3; TRBD1 matches 11 bases. CDR3 size: 15 residues. In germline, CDR1 is SGHRS, CDR2 YFSETQ. V dropped 4 bases and J dropped 2; count of bases not matched to a gene: 3. The CDR3 spells CASSGTGGSTDTQYF. CDR3 coding DNA: TGCGCCAGCAGCGGGACAGGGGGATCCACAGATACGCAGTATTTT.

This chain links TRBV11-2 with TRBJ1-2, with TRBD1 identical over 11 bases. The CDR3 extends over 19 amino acids. CDR1 SGHAT and CDR2 FQNNGV come from the germline V gene. Trimming took 1 base from V and 4 from J; bases not matched to a gene: 14. CDR3 protein: CASSLGLGQGEDGVYGYTF. In DNA, the CDR3 is TGTGCCAGCAGCTTAGGATTGGGACAGGGGGAGGATGGGGTCTATGGCTACACCTTC.

This clone was detected many times. The V gene is TRBV7-9, the J gene TRBJ2-7; tentative D call: TRBD2 (5 bases). Germline V gene data show CDR1 as SEHNR and CDR2 as FQNEAQ (reference sequence). V lost 5 bases to trimming and J lost 12 bases, with 23 bases between them. The CDR3 consists of 14 residues. CDR3 loop: CASSAFPGKSASYF. The CDR3 bases are TGTGCCAGCAGCGCCTTCCCCGGGAAGTCAGCTTCGTACTTC.

The sample holds one count of this clone. The J gene is TRBJ2-3, the V gene TRBV29-1, with 12 bases lining up with TRBD2. Germline loops: CDR1 SQVTM, CDR2 ANQGSEA. The junction had 3 bases not matched to a gene; V was cut back by 5 bases and J by 0 bases. The CDR3 has 15 residues. CDR3 protein: CSVKLAGGSTDTQYF. CDR3 bases: TGCAGCGTTAAACTAGCGGGGGGTAGCACAGATACGCAGTATTTT.

The chain has TRBV9 and TRBJ2-3, with 10 bases fitting TRBD2. This CDR3 region has 16 residues. Unmatched junction bases numbered 5, after V lost 3 bases and J lost 1 base. CDR1 is SGDLS and CDR2 is YYNGEE in the germline V gene. The CDR3: CASSALAGSRTDTQYF. For the CDR3, the DNA is TGTGCCAGCAGCGCACTAGCGGGGTCCCGCACAGATACGCAGTATTTT.

This chain links TRBV5-1 with TRBJ1-1; 12 nucleotides agree with TRBD1. The CDR3 is 15 residues long. The V gene's germline CDR1 is SGHRS and CDR2 YFSETQ. V shed 4 bases, J shed 9 bases, and the junction held 10 bases outside the gene matches. CDR3: CASSPTKWDRGQAFF. The CDR3 DNA reads as TGCGCCAGCAGCCCCACTAAGTGGGACAGGGGGCAAGCTTTCTTT.